What follows are 9 T cell receptor beta chains derived from one specimen sequenced in a study of cytomegalovirus exposure and HLA in healthy donors. Both 60 Vbeta primers and 13 Jbeta primers went into the PCR. Only in-frame clones appear in the TCRdb table, and some are missing; sequencing was by immunoSEQ multiplex PCR. The sample consists of under 150,000 clones, approximately 80% of them appearing once. Sequencing was done on a sample of PBMCs. Receptors were obtained from a woman aged 35 to 49 in good health and CMV-seronegative.

The chain employs TRBV18 and TRBJ1-2, with a weak D call TRBD1 (6 bases). The CDR3 totals 15 residues. The germline V gene encodes CDR1 KGHSH and CDR2 LQKENI. V shed 3 bases and J shed 4 bases, with 15 bases lying between them. The CDR3 bases are TGTGCCAGCTCACCCCAGGACAGTCATGGCTATGGCTACACCTTC. Its protein is CASSPQDSHGYGYTF.

This chain joins TRBV27 and TRBJ2-7; TRBD1 is a possible D gene (6 bases). Per germline, CDR1 MNHEY and CDR2 SMNVEV (reference sequence). The CDR3 loop spans 14 amino acids. V was clipped by 3 bases and J by 2 bases, with 11 bases between them. The CDR3 loop is CASSFRDITYEQYF. DNA of the CDR3: TGTGCCAGCAGTTTTAGGGACATCACCTACGAGCAGTACTTC.

The chain couples TRBV5-1 to TRBJ2-3; TRBD2 agrees at 12 bases. In germline, CDR1 is SGHRS, CDR2 YFSETQ. The V gene end was trimmed by 2 bases and the J gene end by 5 bases; junction bases not matched to a gene: 6. The length of the CDR3 is 16 residues. The CDR3: CASSFELAGGQDTQYF. DNA of the CDR3: TGCGCCAGCAGCTTCGAACTAGCGGGGGGTCAAGATACGCAGTATTTT.

V is TRBV7-3 and J is TRBJ1-1, with D perhaps TRBD1 (5 bases). CDR3 length: 13 residues. CDR1 and CDR2 from the germline V gene are SGHTA and FQGTGA. Trimming took off 5 bases at V and 4 bases at J, with 11 bases between the two ends. The CDR3 region is CASSVGGSTEAFF. The CDR3 DNA sequence: TGTGCCAGCAGCGTGGGGGGATCCACTGAAGCTTTCTTT.

The chain is built from TRBV27 and TRBJ1-5; D is unresolved. The CDR3 is 13 residues long. Germline V CDR1 and CDR2: MNHEY, SMNVEV (reference sequence). Trimming left V 5 bases short and J 4 bases short, with 9 bases between. The CDR3 loop is CASSPARNQPQHF. Here the CDR3 DNA reads TGTGCCAGCAGTCCGGCTAGAAATCAGCCCCAGCATTTT.

V usage is TRBV5-1 and J usage is TRBJ1-1; D gene ambiguous. The CDR3 loop spans 15 amino acids. V was pared by 4 bases and J by 0 bases, with 13 bases between. Germline values: CDR1 SGHRS, CDR2 YFSETQ. The CDR3 is CASSLTRPMNTEAFF. The DNA for the CDR3 is TGCGCCAGCAGCCTAACCAGGCCAATGAACACTGAAGCTTTCTTT.

This chain connects TRBV4-1 to TRBJ1-2, with D possibly TRBD1 on 5 matching bases. Germline V gene sequence: CDR1 MGHRA, CDR2 YSYEKL. V lost 6 bases to trimming and J lost 2 bases, with 13 bases between them. CDR3 size: 14 residues. The DNA for the CDR3 is TGCGCCAGCAGTCAACAGGAAGGCAACTATGGCTACACCTTC. Translated: CASSQQEGNYGYTF.

This clone is a singleton in its sample. The V gene is TRBV7-6, the J gene TRBJ1-1; unclear D gene. The germline V gene encodes CDR1 SGHVS and CDR2 FNYEAQ. V was trimmed by 0 bases and J by 4 bases, leaving 6 bases between them. The CDR3 has 13 residues. The CDR3 is CASSLASITEAFF. In nucleotides, the CDR3 is TGTGCCAGCAGCTTAGCGAGCATCACTGAAGCTTTCTTT.

The chain links TRBV19 to TRBJ1-5, with 7 bases that match TRBD1. Germline values: CDR1 LNHDA, CDR2 SQIVND (reference sequence). The CDR3 consists of 14 residues. The V segment lost 5 bases and the J segment 3 bases; nucleotides outside the gene matches: 4. The CDR3 here is CASSVGQHNQPQHF. The CDR3 region has the DNA TGTGCCAGTAGTGTGGGACAGCACAATCAGCCCCAGCATTTT.